Listed here are 27 T cell receptor beta chains from one sample, sequenced in a study of OX40 agonist ivuxolimab in advanced cancers. Method: immunoSEQ multiplex PCR; TCRdb's copy keeps in-frame clones and lacks some. The data show tens of thousands of clones, with 85% to 95% seen just once and 10% to 15% held by the top ten. The starting material was CD4+ or CD8+ T cells sorted from blood, obtained in a trial of the OX40 agonist ivuxolimab. Receptors originate from an adult with an advanced solid tumor such as melanoma, head and neck, liver or kidney cancer.

CDR3 coding DNA: TGCGCCAGCAGCTTGGACAAATTGGGTGAAGCTTTCTTT. Its protein product is CASSLDKLGEAFF. J is TRBJ1-1 and V is TRBV5-1; D remains unclear. The ends were cut back, 0 bases at V and 7 bases at J, with 10 bases in the middle. The germline V gene encodes CDR1 SGHRS and CDR2 YFSETQ. This CDR3 spans 13 amino acids.

The rearrangement joins TRBV19 to TRBJ2-1; a weak D match, TRBD2 (5 bases). Germline values: CDR1 LNHDA, CDR2 SQIVND (reference sequence). The V end was cut by 5 bases, the J end by 2 bases, with 7 bases between. CDR3 size: 13 residues. CDR3 sequence: CASSVGTYNEQFF. In nucleotides, the CDR3 is TGTGCCAGTAGTGTCGGGACCTACAATGAGCAGTTCTTC.

The genes are TRBV9 and TRBJ2-2, with D perhaps matching TRBD2 (6 bases). The V gene's germline CDR1 is SGDLS and CDR2 YYNGEE. The CDR3 runs to 12 residues. V was trimmed by 2 bases and J by 7 bases, leaving 6 bases between them. The CDR3 sequence: CASSVGSGELFF. Here the CDR3 DNA reads TGTGCCAGCAGCGTCGGGAGCGGGGAGCTGTTTTTT. The entire variable domain, with the rest obtained from reference TRBV9 and TRBJ2-2, is as follows: DSGVTQTPKHLITATGQRVTLRCSPRSGDLSVYWYQQSLDQGLQFLIQYYNGEERAKGNILERFSAQQFPDLHSELNLSSLELGDSALYFCASSVGSGELFFGEGSRLTVL.

V usage is TRBV7-9 and J usage is TRBJ2-7; D remains ambiguous. V was pared by 5 bases and J by 1 base, with 18 bases between. Germline values: CDR1 SEHNR, CDR2 FQNEAQ (reference sequence). The CDR3 extends over 16 amino acids. The CDR3 spells CASSAVRGLRSYEQYF. The CDR3 region has the DNA TGTGCCAGCAGCGCTGTTCGTGGCCTCCGTTCCTACGAGCAGTACTTC.

This chain uses TRBV4-1 with TRBJ2-7; TRBD1 agrees at 10 bases. This CDR3 has 15 amino acids. Germline CDR1 is MGHRA and CDR2 is YSYEKL. V dropped 3 bases and J dropped 4; count of bases not matched to a gene: 6. The CDR3 DNA is TGCGCCAGCAGCCAGACTGACAGGGGGCGATACGAGCAGTACTTC. Translating it yields CASSQTDRGRYEQYF.

The CDR3 here is CASSILSSGFGPYNEQFF. Here the CDR3 DNA reads TGTGCCAGTAGTATTCTTTCTTCAGGGTTCGGCCCCTACAATGAGCAGTTCTTC. The chain links TRBV19 to TRBJ2-1; a possible D gene is TRBD1 (5 bases). The CDR3 consists of 18 residues. Trimming took off 3 bases at V and 2 bases at J, with 20 bases between the two ends. CDR1 is LNHDA and CDR2 is SQIVND in the germline V gene (reference sequence). Full variable domain (missing parts from reference TRBV19 and TRBJ2-1): DGGITQSPKYLFRKEGQNVTLSCEQNLNHDAMYWYRQDPGQGLRLIYYSQIVNDFQKGDIAEGYSVSREKKESFPLTVTSAQKNPTAFYLCASSILSSGFGPYNEQFFGPGTRLTVL.

The chain recombines TRBV7-9 with TRBJ2-5; D unresolved. The CDR3 has 11 residues. Between the trimmed V and J ends, which lost 7 bases and 4 bases, there was a span of 7 bases. CDR1 and CDR2 (germline): SEHNR, FQNEAQ (reference sequence). Here the CDR3 reads CASTLGETQYF. The CDR3 DNA reads TGTGCCAGCACCCTCGGAGAGACCCAGTACTTC.

The rearrangement joins TRBV19 to TRBJ2-1; no clear D gene. This CDR3 has 14 residues. V lost 3 bases and J lost 1, with 7 bases in between. Germline loops: CDR1 LNHDA, CDR2 SQIVND (reference sequence). The CDR3 DNA sequence: TGTGCCAGTAGTATGTCCGGTTCCTACAATGAGCAGTTCTTC. Its protein product is CASSMSGSYNEQFF.

The chain links TRBV6-5 to TRBJ2-1, with D unresolved. Looked up from germline, CDR1 is MNHEY and CDR2 is SVGAGI. V shed 2 bases and J shed 0 bases, with 8 bases lying between them. The CDR3 has 15 amino acids. CDR3 amino acids: CASSYRASSYNEQFF. Written as DNA, the CDR3 is TGTGCCAGCAGTTACCGGGCCAGCTCCTACAATGAGCAGTTCTTC.

The gene calls are TRBV9 and TRBJ2-3; D ambiguous. The CDR3 runs to 14 residues. Trimming shortened V by 0 bases and J by 4 bases, and 9 bases separated the two germline ends. The germline gives CDR1 SGDLS, CDR2 YYNGEE. Here the CDR3 DNA reads TGTGCCAGCAGCGTAGGGGGTCAGGCAGATACGCAGTATTTT. Translated, it gives CASSVGGQADTQYF.

V usage is TRBV5-5 and J usage is TRBJ2-1; D is undetermined. V lost 4 bases, J lost 8 bases, and 7 bases lay in between. This CDR3 contains 11 residues. The germline V gene encodes CDR1 SGHKS and CDR2 YYEKEE (reference sequence). The CDR3 DNA sequence: TGTGCCAGCAGCCAAGTTGATGAGCAGTTCTTC. This encodes CASSQVDEQFF.

This chain's CDR3 is CASRPRGQGYEQYF. The CDR3 bases are TGTGCCAGCAGACCAAGGGGACAGGGTTACGAGCAGTACTTC. The J gene is TRBJ2-7, the V gene TRBV28; the match to TRBD1 covers 9 bases. Germline V gene lookup returns CDR1 MDHEN and CDR2 SYDVKM. Trimming took 6 bases from V and 4 from J; bases not matched to a gene: 7. The CDR3 length is 14 residues.

This clone occurred a few times. The chain uses TRBV19 and TRBJ1-1; 10 bases agree with TRBD1. Germline assignment: CDR1 LNHDA and CDR2 SQIVND (reference sequence). This CDR3 is 13 amino acids long. Trimming took 3 bases from V and 7 from J; bases not matched to a gene: 2. The CDR3 nucleotides are TGTGCCAGTAGTATCGGGACAGGGGTTGAAGCTTTCTTT. Translation: CASSIGTGVEAFF.

This chain uses TRBV6-5 with TRBJ1-3; D not certain. Germline V gene data show CDR1 as MNHEY and CDR2 as SVGAGI. The V end lost 2 bases, the J end lost 4 bases, and 9 bases lay between the germline ends. This CDR3 has 14 amino acids. The CDR3 loop reads CASSYPDTGNTIYF. The DNA for the CDR3 is TGTGCCAGCAGTTACCCGGATACGGGAAACACCATATATTTT.

V and J are TRBV4-1 and TRBJ2-7; 7 positions match TRBD2. The CDR3 covers 14 residues. CDR1 MGHRA and CDR2 YSYEKL come from the germline V gene. V shed 0 bases, J shed 1 base, and the junction held 0 bases outside the gene matches. Written as DNA, the CDR3 is TGCGCCAGCAGCCAAGAGGGGGGGTCCTACGAGCAGTACTTC. Translated: CASSQEGGSYEQYF.

The rearrangement links TRBV7-2 to TRBJ2-7; tentative D call: TRBD2 (6 bases). From germline, CDR1 is SGHTA and CDR2 FQGNSA. The CDR3 spans 16 residues. V dropped 5 bases and J dropped 2 bases, with 19 bases sitting between them. CDR3 sequence reads: CASSMGGLGETYEQYF. CDR3 coding DNA: TGTGCCAGCAGCATGGGGGGTCTGGGGGAGACCTACGAGCAGTACTTC.

This clone came up once. This chain joins TRBV4-1 and TRBJ2-7; 10 bases map to TRBD2. The germline gives CDR1 MGHRA, CDR2 YSYEKL. The CDR3 length is 15 residues. J gave up 1 base and V 4 bases, and 4 bases lay outside the gene matches. In DNA, the CDR3 is TGCGCCAGCAGCCCAGGGGGACTAGCGTCCTACGAGCAGTACTTC. This sequence encodes CASSPGGLASYEQYF.

This chain joins TRBV29-1 and TRBJ2-7; D is possibly TRBD1 (8 bases). V shed 0 bases and J shed 4 bases, with 16 bases lying between them. Germline CDR1 is SQVTM and CDR2 is ANQGSEA. The CDR3 spans 15 residues. The DNA for the CDR3 is TGCAGCGTTGAAGAAACAGGGGGGGTTCTATACGAGCAGTACTTC. Amino acid sequence: CSVEETGGVLYEQYF.

The chain combines TRBV9 with TRBJ2-5, with a possible D match to TRBD1 (6 bases). V lost 1 base and J 4 bases, leaving 14 bases between the germline ends. This CDR3 is built from 15 residues. In germline, CDR1 is SGDLS, CDR2 YYNGEE. The CDR3 DNA reads TGTGCCAGCAGCGTAACAACAGGGATTAGAGAGACCCAGTACTTC. Translating it yields CASSVTTGIRETQYF.

CDR3 DNA: TGTGCCAGCAGTGAACCTGAGGTGGAACAGTTCTTC. It translates to CASSEPEVEQFF. The genes are TRBV6-1 and TRBJ2-1; D gene unclear. Germline lookup yields CDR1 MNHNS and CDR2 SASEGT. The V end was cut by 2 bases, the J end by 13 bases, with 12 bases between. This CDR3 is built from 12 residues.

The genes are TRBV9 and TRBJ2-3, with TRBD2 matching over 7 bases. From germline, CDR1 is SGDLS and CDR2 YYNGEE. Losses at the gene ends were 2 bases for V and 0 bases for J; bases not matched to a gene: 3. The CDR3 extends over 15 amino acids. CDR3 sequence reads: CASSVLAVSTDTQYF. CDR3 DNA sequence: TGTGCCAGCAGCGTGCTAGCGGTAAGCACAGATACGCAGTATTTT.

Points on this clone: One end of the junction fails to match germline, which may point to a read error. The chain couples TRBV28 to TRBJ1-3; D is uncertain. Germline CDR1 is MDHEN and CDR2 is SYDVKM. CDR3 size: 12 residues. The chain's CDR3 is CASSFSGSTIYF. The CDR3, as DNA: TGTGCCAGCAGTTTTTCAGGAAGCACCATATATTTT.

V usage is TRBV10-2 and J usage is TRBJ2-3, with D perhaps TRBD1 (5 bases). Deletions cut 3 bases from V and 6 bases from J, with 22 bases between. The V gene's germline CDR1 is WSHSY and CDR2 SAAADI. The CDR3 is made up of 17 amino acids. Here the CDR3 DNA reads TGCGCCAGCAGTGAAGGCTTGCGCTTGGGGCCTAGGGATACGCAGTATTTT. Its protein product is CASSEGLRLGPRDTQYF.

This clone was found once. This sequence joins TRBV28 and TRBJ2-6; weak D call: TRBD1 (6 bases). This CDR3 is built from 15 residues. Trimming pared 7 bases from V and 4 bases from J, leaving 14 bases between. Germline V gene data show CDR1 as MDHEN and CDR2 as SYDVKM. The CDR3 sequence: CASKGVLIGANVLTF. CDR3 nucleotides: TGTGCCAGCAAGGGGGTCCTTATCGGGGCCAACGTCCTGACTTTC. Full variable domain (outside the CDR3, taken from reference TRBV28 and TRBJ2-6): DVKVTQSSRYLVKRTGEKVFLECVQDMDHENMFWYRQDPGLGLRLIYFSYDVKMKEKGDIPEGYSVSREKKERFSLILESASTNQTSMYLCASKGVLIGANVLTFGAGSRLTVL.

This chain connects TRBV4-1 to TRBJ2-7; D possibly corresponds to TRBD1 (6 bases). The CDR3 spans 16 residues. Per the germline V gene, CDR1 is MGHRA and CDR2 is YSYEKL. Trimming shortened V by 1 base and J by 5 bases, and 18 bases separated the two germline ends. The CDR3 coding sequence is TGCGCCAGCAGCCAAGCGGCGACAGGTGGTCGCCACGAGCAGTACTTC. The encoded protein is CASSQAATGGRHEQYF.

This chain joins TRBV28 and TRBJ2-2; D may be TRBD1 or TRBD2 (5 bases each). Germline CDR1 and CDR2: MDHEN and SYDVKM. The CDR3 sequence is 13 residues long. The V and J ends lost 4 bases and 7 bases respectively, with 10 bases between them. The CDR3 bases are TGTGCCAGCAGTTACGGGGCAATCGGGGAGCTGTTTTTT. This sequence encodes CASSYGAIGELFF.

This clone was picked up one time. The chain combines TRBV14 with TRBJ2-1; D not resolved. V was shortened by 4 bases and J by 7 bases, with 11 bases between the two germline ends. The CDR3 runs 13 residues. CDR1 SGHDN and CDR2 FVKESK come from the germline V gene. The DNA of the CDR3 is TGTGCCAGCAGCCCTGGGGTGGGGAATGAGCAGTTCTTC. Encoded protein: CASSPGVGNEQFF.